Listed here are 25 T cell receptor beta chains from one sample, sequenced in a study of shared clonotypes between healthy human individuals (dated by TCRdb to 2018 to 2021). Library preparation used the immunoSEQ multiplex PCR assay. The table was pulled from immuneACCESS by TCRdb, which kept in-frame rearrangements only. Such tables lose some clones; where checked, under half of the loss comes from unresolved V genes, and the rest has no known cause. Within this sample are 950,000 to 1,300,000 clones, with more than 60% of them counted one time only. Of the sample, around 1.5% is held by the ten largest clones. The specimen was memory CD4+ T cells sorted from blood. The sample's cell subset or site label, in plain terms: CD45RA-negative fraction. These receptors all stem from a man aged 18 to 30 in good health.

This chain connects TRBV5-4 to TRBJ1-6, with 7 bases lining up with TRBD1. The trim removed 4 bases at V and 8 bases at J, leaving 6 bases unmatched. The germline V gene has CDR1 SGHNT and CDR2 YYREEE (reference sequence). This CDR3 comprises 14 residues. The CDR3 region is CASSPPGGDSPLHF. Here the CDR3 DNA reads TGTGCCAGCAGCCCTCCAGGGGGAGATTCACCCCTCCACTTT.

The CDR3 nucleotides read TGCAGCGTTATAGGGACTCGAAACACCGGGGAGCTGTTTTTT. Translation: CSVIGTRNTGELFF. The chain links TRBV29-1 to TRBJ2-2; TRBD2 is a possible D gene (6 bases). V lost 5 bases, J lost 2 bases, and 12 bases lay in between. This CDR3 contains 14 residues. Germline lookup yields CDR1 SQVTM and CDR2 ANQGSEA.

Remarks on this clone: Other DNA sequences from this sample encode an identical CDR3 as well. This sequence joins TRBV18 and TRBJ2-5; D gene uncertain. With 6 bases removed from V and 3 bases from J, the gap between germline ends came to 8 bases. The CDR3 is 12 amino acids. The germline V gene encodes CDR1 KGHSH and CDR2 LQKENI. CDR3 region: CASSPREETQYF. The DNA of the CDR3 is TGTGCCAGCTCCCCCCGGGAAGAGACCCAGTACTTC.

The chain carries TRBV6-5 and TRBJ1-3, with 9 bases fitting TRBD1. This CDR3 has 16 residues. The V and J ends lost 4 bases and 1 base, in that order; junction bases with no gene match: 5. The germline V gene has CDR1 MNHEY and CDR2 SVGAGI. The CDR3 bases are TGTGCCAGCAGTTCGGGACAGGGTAGATCTGGAAACACCATATATTTT. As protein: CASSSGQGRSGNTIYF.

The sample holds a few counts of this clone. CDR3: CASSTGTVSYGYTF. DNA of the CDR3: TGTGCCAGCAGCACCGGGACAGTTTCATATGGCTACACCTTC. This rearrangement joins TRBV5-6 to TRBJ1-2, with 7 bases aligning to TRBD1. CDR3 length equals 14 residues. Germline assignment: CDR1 SGHDT and CDR2 YYEEEE. V was pared by 4 bases and J by 5 bases, with 8 bases of the junction left unmatched.

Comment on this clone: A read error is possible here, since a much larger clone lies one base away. CDR3 region: CASSLDGTGYEKLFF. The CDR3 coding sequence is TGTGCCAGCAGCTTAGATGGGACAGGGTACGAAAAACTGTTTTTT. This chain links TRBV11-2 with TRBJ1-4, with 9 bases fitting TRBD1. The J segment lost 8 bases and the V segment lost 0 bases, leaving 4 bases of the junction unmatched. From germline, CDR1 is SGHAT and CDR2 FQNNGV. The CDR3 has 15 residues.

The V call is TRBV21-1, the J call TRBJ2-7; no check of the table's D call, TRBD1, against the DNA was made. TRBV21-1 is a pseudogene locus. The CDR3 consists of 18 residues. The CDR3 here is CASSKVPPPQGKRYEQYF. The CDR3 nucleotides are TGTGCCAGCAGCAAAGTCCCGCCCCCACAGGGAAAACGCTACGAGCAGTACTTC.

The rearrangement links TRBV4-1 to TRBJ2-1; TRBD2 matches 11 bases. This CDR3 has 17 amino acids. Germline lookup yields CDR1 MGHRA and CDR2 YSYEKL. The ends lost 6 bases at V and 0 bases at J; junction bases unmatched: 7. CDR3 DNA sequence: TGCGCCAGCAGAGCGGGACTAGCGGTGAGCTCCTACAATGAGCAGTTCTTC. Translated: CASRAGLAVSSYNEQFF.

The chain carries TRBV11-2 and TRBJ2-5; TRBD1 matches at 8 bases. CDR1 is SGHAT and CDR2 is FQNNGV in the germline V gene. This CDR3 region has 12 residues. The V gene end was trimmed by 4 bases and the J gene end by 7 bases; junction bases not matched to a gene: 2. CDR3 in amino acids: CASSSGTGTQYF. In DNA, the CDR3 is TGTGCCAGCAGCTCCGGGACAGGGACCCAGTACTTC.

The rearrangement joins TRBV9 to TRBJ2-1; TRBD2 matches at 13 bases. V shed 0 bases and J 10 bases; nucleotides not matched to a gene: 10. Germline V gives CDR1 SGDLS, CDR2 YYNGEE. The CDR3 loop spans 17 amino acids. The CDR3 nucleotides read TGTGCCAGCAGCGTAGCCACCGGGACTAGCGGGGTCAGGGAGCAGTTCTTC. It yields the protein CASSVATGTSGVREQFF.

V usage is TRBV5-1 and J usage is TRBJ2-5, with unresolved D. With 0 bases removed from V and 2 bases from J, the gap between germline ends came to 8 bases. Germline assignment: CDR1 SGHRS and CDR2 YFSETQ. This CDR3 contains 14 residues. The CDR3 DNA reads TGCGCCAGCAGCTTGGTGGCGCTTCAAGAGACCCAGTACTTC. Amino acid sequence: CASSLVALQETQYF.

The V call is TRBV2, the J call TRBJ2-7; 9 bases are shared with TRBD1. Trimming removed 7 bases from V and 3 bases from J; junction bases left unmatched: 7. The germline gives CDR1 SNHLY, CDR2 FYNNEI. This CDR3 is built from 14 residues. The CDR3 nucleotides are TGTGCCAGCAAGGGACAGGGTAATGGCTACGAGCAGTACTTC. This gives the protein CASKGQGNGYEQYF.

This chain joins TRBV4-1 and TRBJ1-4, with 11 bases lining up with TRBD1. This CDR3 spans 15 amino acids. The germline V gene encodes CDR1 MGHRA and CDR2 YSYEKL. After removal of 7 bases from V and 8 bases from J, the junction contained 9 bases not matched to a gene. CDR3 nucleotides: TGCGCCAGCACCCTTACCGGGACAGGGGGAGAAAAACTGTTTTTT. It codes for CASTLTGTGGEKLFF.

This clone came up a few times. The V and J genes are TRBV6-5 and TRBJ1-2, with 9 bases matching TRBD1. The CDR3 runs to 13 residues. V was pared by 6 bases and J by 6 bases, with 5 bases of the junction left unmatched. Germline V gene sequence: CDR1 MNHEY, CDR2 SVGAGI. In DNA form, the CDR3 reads TGTGCCAGCAGCCGAACAGGGGGCGATGGCTACACCTTC. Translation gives CASSRTGGDGYTF.

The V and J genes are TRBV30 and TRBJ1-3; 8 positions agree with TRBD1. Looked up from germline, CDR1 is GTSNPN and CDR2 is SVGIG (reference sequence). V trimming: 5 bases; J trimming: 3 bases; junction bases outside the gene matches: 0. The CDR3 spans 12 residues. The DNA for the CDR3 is TGTGCCTGGGGACAGGGTGGAAACACCATATATTTT. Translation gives CAWGQGGNTIYF.

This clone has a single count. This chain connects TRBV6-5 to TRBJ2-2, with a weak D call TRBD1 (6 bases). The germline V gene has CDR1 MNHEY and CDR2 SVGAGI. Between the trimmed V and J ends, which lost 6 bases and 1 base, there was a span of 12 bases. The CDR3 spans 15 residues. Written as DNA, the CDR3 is TGTGCCAGCAGGTCCGGGACAAGGAACACCGGGGAGCTGTTTTTT. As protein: CASRSGTRNTGELFF.

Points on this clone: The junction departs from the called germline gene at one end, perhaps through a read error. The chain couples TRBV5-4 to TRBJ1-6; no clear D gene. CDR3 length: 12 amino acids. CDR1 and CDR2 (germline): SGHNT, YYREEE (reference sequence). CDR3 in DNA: TGTGCCAGCAGCCCCCCCGGGCAGGAGGGCAGCTTT. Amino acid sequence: CASSPPGQEGSF.

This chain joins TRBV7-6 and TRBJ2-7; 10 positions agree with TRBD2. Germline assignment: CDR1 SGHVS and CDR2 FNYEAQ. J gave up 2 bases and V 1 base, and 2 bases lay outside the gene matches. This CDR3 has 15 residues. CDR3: CASSLDTSGTYEQYF. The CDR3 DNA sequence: TGTGCCAGCAGCTTAGATACTAGCGGGACCTACGAGCAGTACTTC.

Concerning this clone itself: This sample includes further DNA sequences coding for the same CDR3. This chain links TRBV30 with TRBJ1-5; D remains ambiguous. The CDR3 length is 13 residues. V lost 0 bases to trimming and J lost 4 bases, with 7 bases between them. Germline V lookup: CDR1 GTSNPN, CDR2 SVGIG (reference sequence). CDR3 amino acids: CAWSVRGNQPQHF. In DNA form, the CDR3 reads TGTGCCTGGAGTGTAAGAGGAAATCAGCCCCAGCATTTT. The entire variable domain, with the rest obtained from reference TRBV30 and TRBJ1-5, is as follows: SQTIHQWPATLVQPVGSPLSLECTVEGTSNPNLYWYRQAAGRGLQLLFYSVGIGQISSEVPQNLSASRPQDRQFILSSKKLLLSDSGFYLCAWSVRGNQPQHFGDGTRLSIL.

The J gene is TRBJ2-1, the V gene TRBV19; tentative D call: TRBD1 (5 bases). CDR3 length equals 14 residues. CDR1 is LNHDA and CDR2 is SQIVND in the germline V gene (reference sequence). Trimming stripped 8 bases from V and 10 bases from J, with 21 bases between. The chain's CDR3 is CASRTPTGAREQFF. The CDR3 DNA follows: TGTGCCAGTCGGACGCCGACTGGGGCACGAGAGCAGTTCTTC.

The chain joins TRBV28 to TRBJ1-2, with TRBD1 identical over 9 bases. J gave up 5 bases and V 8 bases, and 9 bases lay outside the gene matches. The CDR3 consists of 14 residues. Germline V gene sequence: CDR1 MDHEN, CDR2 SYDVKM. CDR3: CASGGRDRVYGYTF. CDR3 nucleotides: TGTGCCAGCGGAGGACGGGACAGGGTGTATGGCTACACCTTC.

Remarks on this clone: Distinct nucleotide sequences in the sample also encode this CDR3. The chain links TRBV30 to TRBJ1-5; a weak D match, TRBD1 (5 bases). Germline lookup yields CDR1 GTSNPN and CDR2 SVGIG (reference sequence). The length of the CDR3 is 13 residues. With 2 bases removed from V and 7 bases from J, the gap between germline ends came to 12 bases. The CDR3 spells CAWSTQGGQPQHF. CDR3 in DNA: TGTGCCTGGAGTACCCAGGGAGGCCAGCCCCAGCATTTT.

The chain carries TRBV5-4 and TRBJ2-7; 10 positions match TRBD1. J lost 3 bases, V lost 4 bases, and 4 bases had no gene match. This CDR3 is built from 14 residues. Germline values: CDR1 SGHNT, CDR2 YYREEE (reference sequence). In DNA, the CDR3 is TGTGCCAGCAGCAGCCGGGACAGGGGCTACGAGCAGTACTTC. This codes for CASSSRDRGYEQYF.

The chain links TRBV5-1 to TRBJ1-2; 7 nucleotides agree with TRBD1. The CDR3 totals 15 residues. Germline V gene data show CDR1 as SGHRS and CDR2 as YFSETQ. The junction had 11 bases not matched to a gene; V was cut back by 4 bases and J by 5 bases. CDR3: CASSRRPGGEYGYTF. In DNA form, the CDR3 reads TGCGCCAGCAGCAGAAGACCAGGGGGTGAATATGGCTACACCTTC.

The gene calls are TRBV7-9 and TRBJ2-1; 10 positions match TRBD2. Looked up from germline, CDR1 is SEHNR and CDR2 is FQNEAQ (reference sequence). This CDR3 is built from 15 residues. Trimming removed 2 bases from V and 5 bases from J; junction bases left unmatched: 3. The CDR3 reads CASSLTAGGHNEQFF. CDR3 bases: TGTGCCAGCAGCTTAACAGCGGGAGGGCACAATGAGCAGTTCTTC.